A selection of T cell receptor beta chains follows, all from one sample in a study of T cells in Graves' hyperthyroidism and ophthalmopathy. TCRdb re-derived calls from the multiplex PCR reads in MiXCR, one entry per CDR3 protein. Among a few hundred thousand distinct CDR3 sequences listed, approximately 17% were seen once. The sequencing sample was made of blood. The receptors come from a woman aged 18-30 years with Graves' ophthalmopathy. CDR3s include the opening cysteine and the closing phenylalanine or tryptophan.

>TRBV11-2|TRBJ1-1
CASSLRGSAEAFF
>TRBV7-2|TRBJ2-7
CASSTEGPYEQYF
>TRBV6-1|TRBJ2-7
CASRQDRGSYEQYF
>TRBV11-3|TRBJ2-2
CASSLRTGTSGTGELFF
>TRBV28|TRBJ1-5
CASSFPSQPQHF
>TRBV10-3|TRBJ1-1
CAISEGGQGNTEAFF
>TRBV5-6|TRBJ2-7
CASHSGTDDEQYF
>TRBV7-3|TRBJ2-2
CASSLLSAANTGELFF
>TRBV6-5|TRBJ2-3
CASSLGPDLYTQYF
>TRBV6-2/TRBV6-3|TRBJ2-2
CASSYLMAGELFF
>TRBV20-1|TRBJ1-3
CSASLPGNTIYF
>TRBV4-1|TRBJ1-2
CANSPYYGQLTYGYTF
>TRBV27|TRBJ1-6
CASRPQGGNSPLHF
>TRBV14|TRBJ2-3
CASSQPGDQRADTQYF
>TRBV6-1|TRBJ1-5
CATRWDTGIQPQHF
>TRBV7-2|TRBJ2-5
CASSLGWDPRTQYF
>TRBV3-1|TRBJ2-3
CASAGGATDTQYF
>TRBV6-2/TRBV6-3|TRBJ2-5
CASSYYGNQETQYF
>TRBV20-1|TRBJ2-7
CSAGDPFGGYVEQYF
>TRBV5-5|TRBJ2-7
CASSLGAGLYYEQYF
>TRBV29-1|TRBJ2-1
CSVEGKLAAYNEQFF
>TRBV12-3/TRBV12-4|TRBJ2-7
CASSLTFTGYEQYF
>TRBV2|TRBJ1-5
CASRQGNQPQHF
>TRBV6-6|TRBJ1-2
CASSYRELGGYTF
>TRBV6-4|TRBJ2-3
CASSDSTSGGATQYF
>TRBV19|TRBJ2-6
CASTFGGTSGANVLTF
>TRBV7-2|TRBJ2-5
CASSWEVETQYF
>TRBV30|TRBJ1-2
CAWSRDRGYTF
>TRBV30|TRBJ1-2
CAWSVLGTGENYGYTF
>TRBV29-1|TRBJ2-7
CSVEDWQGSEQYF
>TRBV30|TRBJ2-3
CAWRTDRDRPVTQYF
>TRBV27|TRBJ2-5
CASSLVGAETQYF
>TRBV6-1|TRBJ2-2
CASRPGQASGELFF
>TRBV19|TRBJ2-1
CASSPTVRDLTEQFF
>TRBV19|TRBJ2-7
CASSRTPGQPTYEQYF
>TRBV20-1|TRBJ2-7
CSARSLAGGIVSEQYF
>TRBV29-1|TRBJ2-1
CSIALLGQSYNEQFF
>TRBV7-2|TRBJ2-5
CASSLELQETQYF
>TRBV7-9|TRBJ2-4
CASPFWGRGFGKNIQYF
>TRBV2|TRBJ1-1
CASSDSRGRTEAFF
>TRBV7-2|TRBJ1-2
CASSLGITGGYGYTF
>TRBV6-5|TRBJ1-2
CASSYDTRTGGADGYTF
>TRBV18|TRBJ1-4
CASSPEGTNEKLFF
>TRBV4-3|TRBJ2-3
CASSVASGSSDTQYF
>TRBV9|TRBJ2-2
CASSPSSGKFEELFF
>TRBV24-1|TRBJ1-1
CASSYRGGNTEAFF
>TRBV6-2/TRBV6-3|TRBJ1-1
CASSYPSAGNTEAFF
>TRBV30|TRBJ2-1
CAWSHRDRGNEQFF
>TRBV20-1|TRBJ2-5
CSAPPLAGVGETQYF
>TRBV7-2|TRBJ2-7
CASSPDSGNVYEQYF
>TRBV11-1|TRBJ1-1
CASSLGEVTEAFF
>TRBV15|TRBJ1-1
CATSRLQGNTEAFF
>TRBV6-1|TRBJ1-1
CASRAQGAGQTEAFF